What follows describes a single T cell receptor (beta chain). As yet, its antigen is unknown. Genomic DNA was employed as the template in profiling TCR beta VDJ and CDR3. TCRdb re-called the reads through MiXCR, storing one row per CDR3 protein. This sample has a few hundred thousand distinct CDR3 sequences; over 25% occur once, and the top ten carry around 0.82%. This CDR3 spans 12 amino acids. Germline V gene data show CDR1 as DFQATT and CDR2 as SNEGSKA (reference sequence). V was pared by 1 base and J by 7 bases, with 10 bases between. This sample is part of a study of CD8+CD57+ T cells in acquired aplastic anemia. Points from the study as a whole: Roughly 31 CD8+ CDR3 sequences were shared between patients and controls. Between patients and controls, CD8+ Simpson's diversity did not vary significantly.

Patients chosen for sequencing had CD8+CD57+ cells that had expanded, as shown by flow cytometry. V and J are TRBV20-1 and TRBJ1-1; D possibly corresponds to TRBD1 (6 bases). The clonotype comes from a human donor with aplastic anemia. The sample consisted of sorted CD4+, CD8+, or CD8+CD57+ T cells (not recorded which) from PBMCs. The CDR3 sequence is CSARAGASEAFF. Here the CDR3 DNA reads TGCAGTGCTAGAGCAGGGGCTAGTGAAGCTTTCTTT.